This T cell receptor (beta chain) was profiled in a study of OX40 agonist ivuxolimab in advanced cancers. Regarding the complete study: Ivuxolimab was an agonistic, fully human IgG2 monoclonal antibody directed against OX40 (CD134), a costimulatory receptor. A male proportion of almost 85% and a mean age of 60 years, ranging from roughly 23 to 79, were recorded for the dose-escalation cohort. Prior anti-PD-1, anti-PD-L1 or anti-CTLA-4 therapy was permitted, and checkpoint inhibitors had been received by about 44% of dose-escalation patients. Peripheral TCRbeta sequencing was intended to test whether TCR sequence diversity was altered and clonal T-cell expansion was caused by ivuxolimab. Partial responses occurred in three dose-escalation patients, of whom one had hepatocellular carcinoma and two had cutaneous melanoma. Intravenous ivuxolimab was administered to patients every 2 weeks at six dose levels: 0.01, 0.1, 0.3, 1.5, 3 and 10 mg/kg. The monotherapy dose-escalation portion (N ≈ 50 patients) of the phase I ivuxolimab trial is reported in the paper. Among the approximately 54 dose-escalation patients, some 20 had hepatocellular carcinoma, roughly 15 melanoma, 9 renal cell carcinoma and 9 head and neck cancer. The investigation overall reported the following: Low levels of normalized T-cell clonal expansion were also seen in some patients who did not respond. On average, CD8+ T cells showed more expanded clones than CD4+ T cells after ivuxolimab. At doses of 0.1 to 3.0 mg/kg, clonal expansion of both CD4+ and CD8+ blood T cells was observed from baseline to week 6. In the 0.1-3.0 mg/kg groups, partial responders were among the patients with the lowest normalized peripheral clonal expansion, particularly in CD8+ T cells. The antigen specificity of the clonally expanded peripheral T cells was not determined.

To note about this clone: Its target antigen remains unknown. Base qualities were left out, and no much larger clone turns up one base away.

Taken from the germline V gene, the CDR1 and CDR2 loops are SNHLY and FYNNEI. The CDR3 covers 14 residues, taking in both the cysteine and the phenylalanine. The read is trimmed to its CDR3 DNA, 42 bases read in frame from base 1. Between the V and J ends, shortened by 8 bases and 0 bases respectively, the junction contains 13 bases. Genomic DNA was extracted from sorted cells for sequencing of the TCRbeta CDR3 region. The immunoSEQ Assay was used for sequencing of TCRbeta CDR3 regions. As stored in TCRdb, this immuneACCESS dataset retains in-frame rearrangements with V and J assigned. A fraction of the clones does not appear; measured against another copy, unresolved V genes explain less than half of the discrepancy, and the remainder lacks a known reason. The sample yields about 93,000 clones; 75% to 95% were counted once. Roughly 2.6% of the sample is taken by the ten largest. The trial excluded patients who had a history of autoimmune disease or who were on systemic immunosuppression. Peripheral blood for TCR sequencing was collected from all dose cohorts at baseline, on cycle 4 day 1, and on cycle 7 day 1. The samples were taken from a phase I, first-in-human, multicenter, open-label dose-escalation trial of ivuxolimab. The trial enrolled adults with locally advanced or metastatic head and neck squamous cell, hepatocellular, melanoma or renal cell carcinoma. Before TCR sequencing, CD4+ and CD8+ T cells were separately sorted from peripheral blood.

The sample here was CD4+ or CD8+ T cells sorted from blood, taken in a trial of the OX40 agonist ivuxolimab. This sequence was found in an adult with an advanced solid tumor such as melanoma, head and neck, liver or kidney cancer. The chain is encoded by TRBV2 joined to TRBJ1-1; the D gene is perhaps TRBD1, from 6 matching bases. The CDR3 region reads CASGRGILNTEAFF. The DNA sequence reads TGTGCCAGCGGCAGGGGAATACTGAACACTGAAGCTTTCTTT.